These 22 T cell receptor beta chains were sequenced from one sample in a study of T-cell memory formation after mild COVID-19. TCRdb analysed the 5' RACE reads with MiXCR anew, one entry per CDR3 protein. The sample includes around 250,000 distinct CDR3 sequences, approximately 15% of them seen just once. The sequencing sample was made of PBMCs or a T cell subset sorted from them (not recorded which). Receptor source: a man in his late teens or twenties who had mild COVID-19 (a few samples of this study predate the infection). Cell type and time point are not known.

V usage is TRBV12-3 or TRBV12-4 and J usage is TRBJ1-1; D possibly corresponds to TRBD1 (5 bases). The CDR3 sequence is 15 residues long. Trimming removed 3 bases from V and 6 bases from J, with 17 bases in between. The CDR3 sequence is CASSFVAGWEAEAFF. In DNA, the CDR3 is TGTGCCAGCAGTTTCGTGGCAGGGTGGGAGGCTGAAGCTTTCTTT.

This clonotype was counted between two and nine times. The chain carries TRBV7-2 and TRBJ1-5; unclear D gene. V lost 1 base, J lost 0 bases, and 22 bases lay in between. CDR3 length equals 20 residues. Germline assignment: CDR1 SGHTA and CDR2 FQGNSA. CDR3 sequence (DNA): TGTGCCAGCAGCTTAGTCGGTGGGGTGGGTCTCGTTTATAGCAATCAGCCCCAGCATTTT. Translation: CASSLVGGVGLVYSNQPQHF.

This clonotype was found many times. The CDR3 reads CASSPRWGVGTEAFF. For the CDR3, the DNA is TGTGCCAGCAGCCCTAGGTGGGGGGTCGGCACTGAAGCTTTCTTT. This chain uses TRBV5-6 with TRBJ1-1, with D maybe TRBD1 (5 bases). The CDR3 is made up of 15 amino acids. CDR1 is SGHDT and CDR2 is YYEEEE in the germline V gene. Deletions cut 4 bases from V and 4 bases from J, with 17 bases between.

The CDR3 protein is CASSLGGLNSGNTIYF. The CDR3 DNA reads TGTGCCAGCAGCTTGGGGGGCCTAAACTCTGGAAACACCATATATTTT. The chain joins TRBV7-8 to TRBJ1-3; D is possibly TRBD1 (6 bases). The CDR3 has 16 residues. The germline CDR1 and CDR2 sequences are SGHVS and FQNEAQ. V shed 3 bases and J shed 0 bases, with 12 bases lying between them.

Here the CDR3 DNA reads TGCAGCGTTGAAGGTCCAGGATTATTCACAGATACGCAGTATTTT. As protein: CSVEGPGLFTDTQYF. The chain carries TRBV29-1 and TRBJ2-3, with D unresolved. V dropped 1 base and J dropped 2 bases, with 13 bases sitting between them. Germline-derived CDR1 and CDR2 are SQVTM and ANQGSEA. The CDR3 sequence is 15 residues long.

The chain couples TRBV3-1 to TRBJ2-6; D call uncertain. Trimming took 1 base from V and 2 from J, leaving 9 bases between them. The CDR3 covers 16 residues. Germline CDR1 LGHDT, CDR2 YNNKEL (reference sequence). CDR3 bases: TGTGCCAGCAGCCAAGGTTTCCGGGCTGGGGCCAACGTCCTGACTTTC. It encodes CASSQGFRAGANVLTF.

This clonotype showed up many times. The chain is built from TRBV7-2 and TRBJ2-3; 7 bases map to TRBD1. Germline loops: CDR1 SGHTA, CDR2 FQGNSA. Unmatched junction bases numbered 11, after V lost 7 bases and J lost 4 bases. This CDR3 comprises 15 residues. The CDR3 DNA sequence: TGTGCCAGCAACCGACTCGGGACAGCAGCAGATACGCAGTATTTT. Protein product: CASNRLGTAADTQYF.

This clonotype has a handful of counts. The chain links TRBV5-1 to TRBJ1-4; D unresolved. The CDR3 has 15 amino acids. V lost 0 bases and J lost 3, with 9 bases in between. CDR1 and CDR2 (germline): SGHRS, YFSETQ. CDR3 nucleotides: TGCGCCAGCAGCTTGGGAGGGAGCGCTAATGAAAAACTGTTTTTT. Its translation is CASSLGGSANEKLFF. The full variable domain, with the rest looked up from reference TRBV5-1 and TRBJ1-4, is KAGVTQTPRYLIKTRGQQVTLSCSPISGHRSVSWYQQTPGQGLQFLFEYFSETQRNKGNFPGRFSGRQFSNSRSEMNVSTLELGDSALYLCASSLGGSANEKLFFGSGTQLSVL.

This clonotype was recorded at least ten times. This chain uses TRBV5-1 with TRBJ2-3; either TRBD1 or TRBD2 may fit D (5 bases each). Germline lookup yields CDR1 SGHRS and CDR2 YFSETQ. The CDR3 is 18 amino acids. Trimming removed 2 bases at V and 4 bases at J, with 23 bases between. This CDR3 reads CASSFRFQGTPVADTQYF. In DNA form, the CDR3 reads TGCGCCAGCAGCTTTCGGTTTCAAGGGACCCCCGTGGCAGATACGCAGTATTTT.

This clonotype was seen a handful of times. The rearrangement joins TRBV3-1 to TRBJ2-3, with 12 bases fitting TRBD2. With 8 bases clipped from V and 2 bases from J, the junction kept 5 bases outside the gene matches. Germline-derived CDR1 and CDR2 are LGHDT and YNNKEL (reference sequence). The CDR3 is made up of 15 amino acids. As DNA, the CDR3 is TGTGCCAGCTCAGGACTAGCGGGACCCACAGATACGCAGTATTTT. This sequence encodes CASSGLAGPTDTQYF.

Only a few counts were recorded for this clonotype. In nucleotides, the CDR3 is TGTGCCAGCAGCCGACTTGACACTGAAGCTTTCTTT. It translates to CASSRLDTEAFF. This chain connects TRBV5-6 to TRBJ1-1, with D hard to call. The CDR3 contains 12 residues. V lost 4 bases and J 3 bases, leaving 7 bases between the germline ends. Germline V gene sequence: CDR1 SGHDT, CDR2 YYEEEE.

The J gene is TRBJ2-7, the V gene TRBV12-3 or TRBV12-4; D is perhaps TRBD2 (6 bases). The CDR3 totals 14 residues. With 5 bases removed from V and 1 base from J, the gap between germline ends came to 12 bases. CDR3 nucleotides: TGTGCCAGCAGTCCGATGGGGGGATCCTACGAGCAGTACTTC. Residues: CASSPMGGSYEQYF.

This sequence joins TRBV29-1 and TRBJ1-2; TRBD1 matches 9 bases. V gave up 7 bases and J gave up 6 bases; unmatched junction bases: 12. This CDR3 has 14 residues. Looked up from germline, CDR1 is SQVTM and CDR2 is ANQGSEA. CDR3 loop: CSAAGGTGGDGYTF. The CDR3 DNA reads TGCAGCGCCGCGGGGGGAACAGGGGGCGATGGCTACACCTTC. Full variable domain (outside the CDR3, taken from reference TRBV29-1 and TRBJ1-2): SAVISQKPSRDICQRGTSLTIQCQVDSQVTMMFWYRQQPGQSLTLIATANQGSEATYESGFVIDKFPISRPNLTFSTLTVSNMSPEDSSIYLCSAAGGTGGDGYTFGSGTRLTVV.

This clonotype was observed a handful of times. The chain joins TRBV27 to TRBJ2-3; no firm D call. This CDR3 has 15 residues. CDR1 and CDR2 (germline): MNHEY, SMNVEV (reference sequence). Trimming pared 5 bases from V and 3 bases from J, leaving 15 bases between. Written as DNA, the CDR3 is TGTGCCAGCAGTCCCTTAGGGATATTTACAGATACGCAGTATTTT. Its translation is CASSPLGIFTDTQYF.

The genes are TRBV6-5 and TRBJ1-1; no firm D call. Germline V gene data show CDR1 as MNHEY and CDR2 as SVGAGI. V was clipped by 7 bases and J by 1 base, with 10 bases between them. This CDR3 comprises 13 residues. Written as DNA, the CDR3 is TGTGCCAGCAAAAGACAAGAGAACACTGAAGCTTTCTTT. It specifies CASKRQENTEAFF.

The V and J genes are TRBV6-5 and TRBJ1-1; TRBD1 matches at 12 bases. Germline V gene data show CDR1 as MNHEY and CDR2 as SVGAGI. The CDR3 is 14 residues long. V was clipped by 6 bases and J by 6 bases; unmatched bases: 5. CDR3 in DNA: TGTGCCAGCAGCCCCGGGACAGGGGGCTCTGAAGCTTTCTTT. This codes for CASSPGTGGSEAFF.

CDR3 DNA: TGTGCCAGCAGCGTAAGACGGACGAACACCGGGGAGCTGTTTTTT. Translation gives CASSVRRTNTGELFF. The rearrangement uses TRBV9 and TRBJ2-2; no clear D. The CDR3 sequence is 15 residues long. Trimming took off 1 base at V and 0 bases at J, with 7 bases between the two ends. Germline V gene sequence: CDR1 SGDLS, CDR2 YYNGEE.

This clonotype was recorded a few times. The chain combines TRBV20-1 with TRBJ2-1; D is tentatively TRBD1 or TRBD2 (5 bases each). CDR3 length equals 13 residues. Germline CDR1 is DFQATT and CDR2 is SNEGSKA (reference sequence). V lost 6 bases and J lost 3, with 12 bases in between. CDR3 DNA sequence: TGCAGTGCCGCAGGGACCCTCTACAATGAGCAGTTCTTC. Protein product: CSAAGTLYNEQFF.

This clonotype has just a few counts. The gene calls are TRBV20-1 and TRBJ2-6, with D possibly called TRBD1 or TRBD2 (5 bases each). Trimming stripped 0 bases from V and 0 bases from J, with 9 bases between. CDR1 is DFQATT and CDR2 is SNEGSKA in the germline V gene (reference sequence). The CDR3 contains 16 residues. The CDR3 region has the DNA TGCAGTGCTAGAGATCACGGGGCCTCTGGGGCCAACGTCCTGACTTTC. Residues: CSARDHGASGANVLTF.

About this clonotype itself: One junction end disagrees with the germline gene, perhaps due to a read error. The rearrangement uses TRBV15 and TRBJ2-3; TRBD2 might be the D (6 bases). Per germline, CDR1 LNHNV and CDR2 YYDKDF (reference sequence). The CDR3 totals 16 residues. For the CDR3, the DNA is TGTGCCACCAGCAGGCCGTGGGGGGTAGGCACCGATACGCAGTATTTT. It encodes CATSRPWGVGTDTQYF.

V usage is TRBV9 and J usage is TRBJ1-5, with TRBD1 matching 8 bases. Germline-derived CDR1 and CDR2 are SGDLS and YYNGEE. Losses at the gene ends were 0 bases for V and 10 bases for J; bases not matched to a gene: 3. The CDR3 is made up of 13 amino acids. For the CDR3, the DNA is TGTGCCAGCAGCGTAGGGGACAGGCCCCCCCAGCATTTT. This encodes CASSVGDRPPQHF. The variable domain in full, with the rest retrieved from reference TRBV9 and TRBJ1-5, is DSGVTQTPKHLITATGQRVTLRCSPRSGDLSVYWYQQSLDQGLQFLIQYYNGEERAKGNILERFSAQQFPDLHSELNLSSLELGDSALYFCASSVGDRPPQHFGDGTRLSIL.

A few counts support this clonotype. The chain recombines TRBV9 with TRBJ2-7; perhaps TRBD1 as D (5 bases). The V gene lost 2 bases and the J gene lost 2 bases, with 11 bases spanning the gap. The CDR3 extends over 14 amino acids. The germline CDR1 and CDR2 sequences are SGDLS and YYNGEE. The CDR3 DNA sequence: TGTGCCAGCAGCGTTACAGGCACAACCTACGAGCAGTACTTC. Protein product: CASSVTGTTYEQYF.